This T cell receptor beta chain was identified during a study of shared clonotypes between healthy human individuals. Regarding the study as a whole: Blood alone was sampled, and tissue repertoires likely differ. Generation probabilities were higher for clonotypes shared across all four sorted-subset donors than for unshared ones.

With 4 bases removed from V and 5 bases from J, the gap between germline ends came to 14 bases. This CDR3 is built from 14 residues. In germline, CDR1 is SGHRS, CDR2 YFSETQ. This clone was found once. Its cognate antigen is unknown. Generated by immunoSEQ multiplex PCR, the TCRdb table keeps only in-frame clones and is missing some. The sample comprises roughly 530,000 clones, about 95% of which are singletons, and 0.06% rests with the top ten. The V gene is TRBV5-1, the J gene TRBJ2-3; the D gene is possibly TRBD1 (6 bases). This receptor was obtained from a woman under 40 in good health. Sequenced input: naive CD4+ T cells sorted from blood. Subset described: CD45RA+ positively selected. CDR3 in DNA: TGCGCCAGCAGCCCGTACAGGGTTGGAGATACGCAGTATTTT. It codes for CASSPYRVGDTQYF.